This entry describes one TCR beta chain. The target antigen is unknown. This sample was included in a study of identical twins. Study observations and caveats: Models underestimated how often monozygotic twins shared out-of-frame TCR alpha. Some out-of-frame alpha sequences were shared by twins, and these showed excess low generation probability. Fewer insertions were carried by abundant cord blood beta clonotypes, but none was seen in memory repertoires. The authors noted that invariant MAIT and iNKT cells could partly confound zero-insertion analyses.

Trimming pared 5 bases from V and 9 bases from J, leaving 22 bases between. The CDR3 covers 14 residues. The germline CDR1 and CDR2 sequences are SQVTM and ANQGSEA. TCRdb re-called the 5' RACE reads through MiXCR, storing one row per CDR3 protein. The table has hundreds of thousands of distinct CDR3 sequences, more than 9% seen once. The data were also submitted as part of a second study, on yellow fever vaccine responses in identical twins.

The receptor's source is a woman under 30 in good health. V usage is TRBV29-1 and J usage is TRBJ2-5; perhaps TRBD1 as D (6 bases). The specimen was PBMCs. In nucleotides, the CDR3 is TGCAGCGTTCAAACAGGGACGGGTGGCTTGGCCCAGTACTTC. Encoded protein: CSVQTGTGGLAQYF.